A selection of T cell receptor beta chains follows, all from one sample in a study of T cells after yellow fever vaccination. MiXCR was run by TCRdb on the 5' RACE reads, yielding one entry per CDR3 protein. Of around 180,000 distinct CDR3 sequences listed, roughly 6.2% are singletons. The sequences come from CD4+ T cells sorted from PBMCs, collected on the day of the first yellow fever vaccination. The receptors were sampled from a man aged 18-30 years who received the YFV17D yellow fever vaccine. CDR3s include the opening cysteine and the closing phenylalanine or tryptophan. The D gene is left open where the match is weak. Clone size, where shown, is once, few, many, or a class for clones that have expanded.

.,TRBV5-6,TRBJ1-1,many,TGTGCCAGCAGCTTGATCCTCACTGAAGCTTTCTTT,CASSLILTEAFF
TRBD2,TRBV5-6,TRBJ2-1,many,TGTGCCAGCAGCTTGTCGGGGGGGAGCTCCTACAATGAGCAGTTCTTC,CASSLSGGSSYNEQFF
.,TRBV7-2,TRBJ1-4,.,TGTGCCAGCAGCTTAAAGGGATTTGCAACTAATGAAAAACTGTTTTTT,CASSLKGFATNEKLFF
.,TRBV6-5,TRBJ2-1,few,TGTGCCAGCAGTTACTCGAATTTCTTCGGGATCGATGAGCAGTTCTTC,CASSYSNFFGIDEQFF
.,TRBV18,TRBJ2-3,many,TGTGCCAGCTCGTTCTCAGTTATTAGCACAGATACGCAGTATTTT,CASSFSVISTDTQYF
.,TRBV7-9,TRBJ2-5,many,TGTGCCAGCTTGCCGGAGTGGGGCCAAGAGACCCAGTACTTC,CASLPEWGQETQYF
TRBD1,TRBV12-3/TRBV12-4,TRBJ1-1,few,TGTGCCAGCAGCCCCCTCCGACAGGGGGGCATGAACACTGAAGCTTTCTTT,CASSPLRQGGMNTEAFF
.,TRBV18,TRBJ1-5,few,TGTGCCAGCGCTCACTCGCGGGGTGCCACCAGCAATCAGCCCCAGCATTTT,CASAHSRGATSNQPQHF
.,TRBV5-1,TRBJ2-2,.,TGCGCCAGCAGGGGCGCCGACACCGGGGAGCTGTTTTTT,CASRGADTGELFF
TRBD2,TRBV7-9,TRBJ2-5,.,TGTGCCAGCGGCTCCCTGACTAGCGGGGGGATCAGGGAGACCCAGTACTTC,CASGSLTSGGIRETQYF
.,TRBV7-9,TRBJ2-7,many,TGTGCCAGCAGCCCGTGGACAGCTACCTACGAGCAGTACTTC,CASSPWTATYEQYF
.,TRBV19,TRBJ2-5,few,TGTGCCAGTAGTTCTCACCAAGAGACCCAGTACTTC,CASSSHQETQYF
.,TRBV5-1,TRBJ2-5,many,TGCGCCAGCAGCTTGGAAGGATTGGGGACCCAGTACTTC,CASSLEGLGTQYF
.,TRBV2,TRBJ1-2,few,TGTGCCAGCAGGACAAAGGGACTGAACTATGGCTACACCTTC,CASRTKGLNYGYTF
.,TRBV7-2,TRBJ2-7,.,TGTGCCAGCAGCCTCCAGGGGAGTACCTACGAGCAGTACTTC,CASSLQGSTYEQYF
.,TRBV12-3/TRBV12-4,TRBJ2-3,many,TGTGCCAGCAGTCTCAGGGGCCTTGCTGTTACGCAGTATTTT,CASSLRGLAVTQYF
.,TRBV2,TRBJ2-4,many,TGTGCCAGCAGTGACGGACTAGCCAAAAACATTCAGTACTTC,CASSDGLAKNIQYF
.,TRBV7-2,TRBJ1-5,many,TGTGCCAGCAGCTCCGACCAACCGGGGAGCAATCAGCCCCAGCATTTT,CASSSDQPGSNQPQHF
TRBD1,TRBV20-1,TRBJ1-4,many,TGCAGTGTTCCGAGGGGACAGGGAAATGAAAAACTGTTTTTT,CSVPRGQGNEKLFF
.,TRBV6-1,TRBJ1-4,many,TGTGCCAGCAACTTAGGAGCAGGCGAAGAAAAACTGTTTTTT,CASNLGAGEEKLFF
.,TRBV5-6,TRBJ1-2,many,TGTGCCAGCAGCCGGGCGGGCGGAGACGGCCTTAACTATGGCTACACCTTC,CASSRAGGDGLNYGYTF
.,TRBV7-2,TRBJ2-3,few,TGTGCCAGCAGTTCATCACGGGGGTCAGATACGCAGTATTTT,CASSSSRGSDTQYF
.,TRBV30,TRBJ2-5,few,TGTGCCTGGGACAGTGGCGAGACCCAGTACTTC,CAWDSGETQYF
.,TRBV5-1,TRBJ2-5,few,TGCGCCAGCAGCTGGGGCAAGGCAGGAAGAACAGTGGAGACCCAGTACTTC,CASSWGKAGRTVETQYF
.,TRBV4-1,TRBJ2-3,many,TGCGCCAGCAGCCAAGAGTATCTAGCGGATACGCAGTATTTT,CASSQEYLADTQYF
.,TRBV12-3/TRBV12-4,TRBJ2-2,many,TGTGCCAGCGCGGCGAACACCGGGGAGCTGTTTTTT,CASAANTGELFF
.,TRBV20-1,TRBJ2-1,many,TGCAGTGCTAGACCGGGACAGGGGTGGACTAGCGGAAACAATGAGCAGTTCTTC,CSARPGQGWTSGNNEQFF
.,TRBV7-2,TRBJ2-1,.,TGTGCCAGCAGCTTAATTCAAGGCAATGAGCAGTTCTTC,CASSLIQGNEQFF
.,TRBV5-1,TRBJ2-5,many,TGCGCCAGCAGCCGAAACTTTAAAGAGACCCAGTACTTC,CASSRNFKETQYF
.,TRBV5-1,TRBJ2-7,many,TGCGCCAGCAGCTCCTCGGCCGGGACACTCTCCTACGAGCAGTACTTC,CASSSSAGTLSYEQYF
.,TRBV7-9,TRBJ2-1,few,TGTGCCAGCACTGCGGACCTTTACTACAATGAGCAGTTCTTC,CASTADLYYNEQFF
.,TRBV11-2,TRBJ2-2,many,TGTGCCAGCAGCAGAACTAGCTCTAACACCGGGGAGCTGTTTTTT,CASSRTSSNTGELFF
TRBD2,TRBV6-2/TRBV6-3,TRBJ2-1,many,TGTGCCAGCAGTTCGGTAGCGGGGAGCTCCTACAATGAGCAGTTCTTC,CASSSVAGSSYNEQFF
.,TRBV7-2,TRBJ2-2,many,TGTGCCAGCAGCTTTTCTGCGCTAATGAACACCGGGGAGCTGTTTTTT,CASSFSALMNTGELFF
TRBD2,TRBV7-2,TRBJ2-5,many,TGTGCCAGCAGCTTACAGCGGGGGGAAGAGACCCAGTACTTC,CASSLQRGEETQYF
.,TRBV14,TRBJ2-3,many,TGTGCCAGCAGCCAAATGGTGAGGAGCACAGATACGCAGTATTTT,CASSQMVRSTDTQYF
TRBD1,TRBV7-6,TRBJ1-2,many,TGTGCCAGCAGCCTCCGGGACAGGGGGAGTAACTATGGCTACACCTTC,CASSLRDRGSNYGYTF
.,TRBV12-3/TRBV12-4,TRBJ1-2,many,TGTGCCAGCAGTTTAGCTGGCCAGAACTATGGCTACACCTTC,CASSLAGQNYGYTF
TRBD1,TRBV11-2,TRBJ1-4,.,TGTGCCAGCAGCTTAGGACAGGGATGGGAAAAACTGTTTTTT,CASSLGQGWEKLFF
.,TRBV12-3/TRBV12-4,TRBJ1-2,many,TGTGCCAGCAGTTTAGACAGTATCCATGGCTACACCTTC,CASSLDSIHGYTF
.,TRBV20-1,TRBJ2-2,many,TGCAGTGCTAGAGGTGGTTCTAACGCGAACACCGGGGAGCTGTTTTTT,CSARGGSNANTGELFF
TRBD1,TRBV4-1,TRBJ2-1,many,TGCGCCAGCAGCCAAGATCGGGTCAGGGGGCAAGGCGATGAGCAGTTCTTC,CASSQDRVRGQGDEQFF
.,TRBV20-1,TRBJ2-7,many,TGCAGTGCTAGAGAAGGGGCTAGCGTCAACGAGCAGTACTTC,CSAREGASVNEQYF
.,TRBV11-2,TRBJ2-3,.,TGTGCCAGCAGCTTAGACCGTTTGCGGGGAGGTTTGGATACGCAGTATTTT,CASSLDRLRGGLDTQYF
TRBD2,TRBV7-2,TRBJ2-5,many,TGTGCCACTCTCATTAGCGGGGGGGTTCAAGAGACCCAGTACTTC,CATLISGGVQETQYF